The 12 T cell receptor beta chains in this list originate from one sample, sequenced in a study of T-cell memory formation after mild COVID-19. MiXCR, run by TCRdb on the 5' RACE reads, gives a single entry per CDR3 protein. Among 400,000 to 550,000 distinct CDR3 sequences, around 25% were seen once, and the ten largest hold approximately 12%. The sample was PBMCs or a T cell subset sorted from them (not recorded which). The receptor set was obtained from an adult woman who had mild COVID-19 (a few samples of this study predate the infection). Cell type and time point are not known.

V gene TRBV11-1 combines with J gene TRBJ2-7; D perhaps matches TRBD1 (5 bases). CDR3 length: 14 amino acids. V was trimmed by 5 bases and J by 5 bases, leaving 16 bases between them. Germline V gives CDR1 SGHAT, CDR2 FQDESV (reference sequence). The CDR3 nucleotides are TGTGCCAGCAGCCTAGTAGGGGTAGGCCACGAGCAGTACTTC. Translated, it gives CASSLVGVGHEQYF.

This clonotype was seen only a few times. This rearrangement joins TRBV2 to TRBJ2-3; TRBD2 matches 8 bases. This CDR3 region has 17 residues. The J segment lost 3 bases and the V segment lost 0 bases, leaving 8 bases of the junction unmatched. CDR1 SNHLY and CDR2 FYNNEI come from the germline V gene. The chain's CDR3 is CASSEARVAGGTDTQYF. As DNA, the CDR3 is TGTGCCAGCAGTGAAGCGCGAGTGGCGGGAGGTACAGATACGCAGTATTTT. The full variable domain, completed using reference TRBV2 and TRBJ2-3, is EPEVTQTPSHQVTQMGQEVILRCVPISNHLYFYWYRQILGQKVEFLVSFYNNEISEKSEIFDDQFSVERPDGSNFTLKIRSTKLEDSAMYFCASSEARVAGGTDTQYFGPGTRLTVL.

The chain has TRBV18 and TRBJ1-3; TRBD1 matches at 7 bases. This CDR3 has 13 residues. Trimming took 2 bases from V and 11 from J; bases not matched to a gene: 6. Germline V gene sequence: CDR1 KGHSH, CDR2 LQKENI. In DNA form, the CDR3 reads TGTGCCAGCTCACCAGTCCAGGGGGACGCCATATATTTT. Translated, it gives CASSPVQGDAIYF.

This clonotype was detected only a few times. This chain connects TRBV4-3 to TRBJ1-4, with TRBD1 matching over 9 bases. Germline V gene lookup returns CDR1 LGHNA and CDR2 YSLEER. The CDR3 is 15 residues long. The J segment lost 7 bases and the V segment lost 2 bases, leaving 5 bases of the junction unmatched. CDR3 residues: CASSQLTGGGEKLFF. CDR3 DNA: TGCGCCAGCAGCCAATTGACAGGGGGAGGTGAAAAACTGTTTTTT.

This clonotype was found a few times. This chain uses TRBV12-3 or TRBV12-4 with TRBJ2-1; D is undetermined. CDR3 length: 14 residues. V was pared by 7 bases and J by 0 bases, with 10 bases between. The CDR3 DNA reads TGTGCCAGCAAACGTCCAAGCTCCTACAATGAGCAGTTCTTC. It codes for CASKRPSSYNEQFF.

The V and J genes are TRBV7-8 and TRBJ2-1; D not certain. CDR1 is SGHVS and CDR2 is FQNEAQ in the germline V gene. The CDR3 is made up of 14 amino acids. Trimming shortened V by 4 bases and J by 7 bases, and 14 bases separated the two germline ends. The CDR3 region has the DNA TGTGCCAGCAGCTCTCCCCTTATCGGGAATGAGCAGTTCTTC. It codes for CASSSPLIGNEQFF.

This clonotype appeared once. The chain has TRBV27 and TRBJ2-7; D perhaps matches TRBD2 (5 bases). Trimming removed 1 base at V and 5 bases at J, with 9 bases between. Germline V gives CDR1 MNHEY, CDR2 SMNVEV (reference sequence). The CDR3 loop spans 13 amino acids. The chain's CDR3 is CASSLLQRDEQYF. In DNA, the CDR3 is TGTGCCAGCAGTTTATTGCAGAGGGACGAGCAGTACTTC.

The DNA for the CDR3 is TGTGCCAGCAGCTTAGGAGACAGGGGATATAATTCACCCCTCCACTTT. Translating gives CASSLGDRGYNSPLHF. V usage is TRBV7-9 and J usage is TRBJ1-6; 8 bases are a match to TRBD1. Germline V gives CDR1 SEHNR, CDR2 FQNEAQ (reference sequence). V lost 1 base and J lost 4; bases outside the gene matches: 3. The length of the CDR3 is 16 residues. Full variable domain (missing parts from reference TRBV7-9 and TRBJ1-6): DTGVSQNPRHKITKRGQNVTFRCDPISEHNRLYWYRQTLGQGPEFLTYFQNEAQLEKSRLLSDRFSAERPKGSFSTLEIQRTEQGDSAMYLCASSLGDRGYNSPLHFGNGTRLTVT.

This chain connects TRBV12-3 or TRBV12-4 to TRBJ1-5; 10 nucleotides match TRBD1. The trim removed 5 bases at V and 2 bases at J, leaving 3 bases unmatched. This CDR3 is built from 15 residues. The CDR3 DNA reads TGTGCCAGCAGTGCGGGGACAGGGGGCAATCAGCCCCAGCATTTT. Its protein is CASSAGTGGNQPQHF.

The sample holds many counts of this clonotype. The chain links TRBV5-1 to TRBJ1-2; 7 bases are shared with TRBD1. J was trimmed by 4 bases and V by 2 bases; bases with no gene match: 5. Germline lookup yields CDR1 SGHRS and CDR2 YFSETQ. This CDR3 spans 14 amino acids. The CDR3 bases are TGCGCCAGCAGCTTAGGGACAGATGGCTATGGCTACACCTTC. Translated, it gives CASSLGTDGYGYTF.

This chain connects TRBV18 to TRBJ1-4; D is undetermined. The CDR3 is 16 residues long. In germline, CDR1 is KGHSH, CDR2 LQKENI. The V end lost 4 bases, the J end lost 0 bases, and 12 bases lay between the germline ends. The CDR3 reads CASSQGVGATNEKLFF. For the CDR3, the DNA is TGTGCCAGCTCACAGGGTGTTGGAGCAACTAATGAAAAACTGTTTTTT.

This clonotype was seen repeatedly, ten times or more. This chain connects TRBV20-1 to TRBJ2-3; D is possibly TRBD1 (7 bases). CDR1 is DFQATT and CDR2 is SNEGSKA in the germline V gene (reference sequence). Trimming left V 0 bases short and J 4 bases short, with 17 bases between. The CDR3 runs 16 residues. CDR3 coding DNA: TGCAGTGCTAGAGACCAGGGGGGCGGGGACGCAGATACGCAGTATTTT. Translating it yields CSARDQGGGDADTQYF.